This record looks at one T cell receptor (beta chain) sequence and its context. Its antigen is unknown. 5'RACE template switching with UMIs produced the TCR beta cDNA. TCRdb reprocessed the 5' RACE reads and reports one entry per CDR3 protein, with no DNA. This repertoire comprises about 460,000 distinct CDR3 sequences; its ten largest clones make up about 1.5%. This entry comes from a study of T cells expressing NK-cell markers. Turning to the study itself: Source material for TCR beta repertoires consisted of sorted CD3+CD56+NKG2C+, CD3+CD56+NKG2C- and CD3+CD56-NKG2C+ T cells. Overall study findings and caveats: For a few donors, these clonotypes were likewise the leading ones in the CD3+CD56-NKG2C+ fraction.

In germline, CDR1 is SGHRS, CDR2 YFSETQ. The CDR3 is made up of 17 amino acids. Source material: blood T cells: a sorted CD56 or NKG2C T cell subset, CD4+ or CD8+ T cells, or bulk PBMC T cells (not recorded which). V gene TRBV5-1 combines with J gene TRBJ1-6. This clonotype was obtained from a woman between 45 and 60 years old in good health. The CDR3 spells CASSLDSESSYNSPLHF.